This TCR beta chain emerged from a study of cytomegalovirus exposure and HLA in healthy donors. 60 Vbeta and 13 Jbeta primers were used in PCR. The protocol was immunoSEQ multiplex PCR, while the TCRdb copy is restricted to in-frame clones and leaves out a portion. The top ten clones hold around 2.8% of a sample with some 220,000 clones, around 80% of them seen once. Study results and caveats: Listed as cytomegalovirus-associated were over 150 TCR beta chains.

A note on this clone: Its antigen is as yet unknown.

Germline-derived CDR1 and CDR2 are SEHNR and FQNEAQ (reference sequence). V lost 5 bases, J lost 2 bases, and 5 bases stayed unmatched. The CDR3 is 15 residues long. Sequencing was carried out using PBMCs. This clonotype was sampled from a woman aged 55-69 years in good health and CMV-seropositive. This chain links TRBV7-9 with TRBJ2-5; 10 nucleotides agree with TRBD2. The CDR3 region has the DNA TGTGCCAGCAGCGTACTAGCGGGGAGGCAAGAGACCCAGTACTTC. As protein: CASSVLAGRQETQYF.